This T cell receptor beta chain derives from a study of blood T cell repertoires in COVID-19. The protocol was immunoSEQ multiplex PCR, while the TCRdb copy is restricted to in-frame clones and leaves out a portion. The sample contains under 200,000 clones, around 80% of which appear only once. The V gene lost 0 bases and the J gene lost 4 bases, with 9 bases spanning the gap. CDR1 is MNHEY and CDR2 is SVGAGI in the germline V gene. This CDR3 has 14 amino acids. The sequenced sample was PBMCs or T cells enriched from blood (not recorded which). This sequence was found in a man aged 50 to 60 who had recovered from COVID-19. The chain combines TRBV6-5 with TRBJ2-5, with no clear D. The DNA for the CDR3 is TGTGCCAGCAGTTACTCGGCAGGTAGAGAGACCCAGTACTTC. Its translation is CASSYSAGRETQYF.